The 5 T cell receptor beta chains below were found in one sample sequenced in a study of naive and memory T cell subsets. The beta constant-region primer was an equimolar mix of two oligonucleotides covering TRBC1 and TRBC2. Nested alpha and beta constant-region primers with the SP2 primer drove four PCR rounds on ligated cDNA. TCRdb independently ran MiXCR on the UMI-ligation and nested PCR reads; one entry per CDR3 protein. Of just over 80,000 distinct CDR3 sequences listed, over 8.5% are singletons. Sequencing was done on a sample of naive CD8+ T cells from blood. The receptors here all came from a human donor in good health.

V and J are TRBV10-1 and TRBJ2-1, with 8 bases identical to TRBD2. Germline CDR1 WNHNN, CDR2 SYGVQD (reference sequence). The junction had 4 bases not matched to a gene; V was cut back by 4 bases and J by 8 bases. This CDR3 contains 13 residues. The CDR3 loop reads CASSAGGPDEQFF. In nucleotides, the CDR3 is TGCGCCAGCAGTGCGGGAGGGCCCGATGAGCAGTTCTTC.

There are a few counts of this clonotype. The rearrangement joins TRBV5-6 to TRBJ1-2, with 12 bases fitting TRBD1. V lost 1 base, J lost 7 bases, and 20 bases stayed unmatched. This CDR3 comprises 20 residues. Germline CDR1 SGHDT, CDR2 YYEEEE. The CDR3, as DNA: TGTGCCAGCAGCTTGTATTACTTCCGGGACAGGGGGCGCGAGGATCCTGGCTACACCTTC. Translation: CASSLYYFRDRGREDPGYTF.

This chain connects TRBV6-6 to TRBJ2-7; TRBD1 or TRBD2 may be the D gene (5 bases each). The V gene lost 4 bases and the J gene lost 6 bases, with 13 bases spanning the gap. The CDR3 runs to 13 residues. Looked up from germline, CDR1 is MNHNY and CDR2 is SVGAGI (reference sequence). The CDR3 DNA is TGTGCCAGCAGTTGGGACCCCCTGGCCGAGCAGTACTTC. As protein: CASSWDPLAEQYF.

This clonotype was detected many times. The chain carries TRBV29-1 and TRBJ2-7; possible D gene TRBD2, 5 bases. Trimming took 6 bases from V and 3 from J, leaving 15 bases between them. This CDR3 spans 13 amino acids. Per the germline V gene, CDR1 is SQVTM and CDR2 is ANQGSEA. The DNA of the CDR3 is TGCAGCGTGCTCGTACCCGGGGACTACGAGCAGTACTTC. It specifies CSVLVPGDYEQYF.

This clonotype was recorded at least ten times. The chain uses TRBV29-1 and TRBJ2-5; a weak D match, TRBD2 (5 bases). The CDR3 is made up of 11 amino acids. Per the germline V gene, CDR1 is SQVTM and CDR2 is ANQGSEA. Trimming cost V 7 bases and J 3 bases, with 9 bases left between them. CDR3 coding DNA: TGCAGCGCCCGGGGAAAAGAGACCCAGTACTTC. Amino acid sequence: CSARGKETQYF.